Sequencing of this T cell receptor (beta chain) was carried out in a study of OX40 agonist ivuxolimab in advanced cancers. Here immunoSEQ multiplex PCR was the method, and the copy in TCRdb shows in-frame clones only, minus some. The table records fewer than 110,000 clones, about 91% of them present only once. The V gene's germline CDR1 is LNHDA and CDR2 SQIVND (reference sequence). Deletions cut 4 bases from V and 6 bases from J, with 6 bases between. The CDR3 length is 11 residues. The chain combines TRBV19 with TRBJ1-2; D perhaps matches TRBD1 (6 bases). The sequence was obtained from an adult with an advanced solid tumor such as melanoma, head and neck, liver or kidney cancer. This specimen was CD4+ or CD8+ T cells sorted from blood, taken in a trial of the OX40 agonist ivuxolimab. Written as DNA, the CDR3 is TGTGCCAGTAGTAACAGGGATGGCTACACCTTC. Its protein product is CASSNRDGYTF.